The 20 T cell receptor beta chains presented below share a single source sample, sequenced in a study of blood T cell repertoires in COVID-19. Assay: immunoSEQ multiplex PCR; the TCRdb copy retains only in-frame clones and omits some. The data show 65,000 to 85,000 clones, roughly 91% seen once. Sequenced material: peripheral blood. Receptors were obtained from a human donor in a cohort sampled during active COVID-19.

CDR3 protein: CSVEYIASGTKRTQYF. CDR3 sequence (DNA): TGCAGCGTTGAATATATAGCTAGCGGGACCAAAAGGACCCAGTACTTC. The rearrangement joins TRBV29-1 to TRBJ2-5, with TRBD2 matching 9 bases. CDR1 and CDR2 from the germline V gene are SQVTM and ANQGSEA. The CDR3 has 16 amino acids. The V gene end was trimmed by 2 bases and the J gene end by 7 bases; junction bases not matched to a gene: 14. Looking up the rest from reference TRBV29-1 and TRBJ2-5 gives the full variable domain: SAVISQKPSRDICQRGTSLTIQCQVDSQVTMMFWYRQQPGQSLTLIATANQGSEATYESGFVIDKFPISRPNLTFSTLTVSNMSPEDSSIYLCSVEYIASGTKRTQYFGPGTRLLVL.

The V gene is TRBV4-1, the J gene TRBJ1-4; 8 bases agree with TRBD1. The J segment lost 8 bases and the V segment lost 4 bases, leaving 6 bases of the junction unmatched. Germline V gene sequence: CDR1 MGHRA, CDR2 YSYEKL. The CDR3 covers 14 residues. CDR3 nucleotides: TGCGCCAGCAGCCCCAGGGGGCGAGGAGAAAAACTGTTTTTT. Translation gives CASSPRGRGEKLFF.

CDR3 amino acids: CASSVLEGGYGYTF. The CDR3, as DNA: TGTGCCAGCAGTGTTTTGGAGGGGGGGTATGGCTACACCTTC. The chain combines TRBV2 with TRBJ1-2; weak D call: TRBD1 (6 bases). The CDR3 totals 14 residues. Trimming left V 4 bases short and J 5 bases short, with 14 bases between. Looked up from germline, CDR1 is SNHLY and CDR2 is FYNNEI.

This chain connects TRBV18 to TRBJ2-1; 9 nucleotides agree with TRBD2. The germline V gene encodes CDR1 KGHSH and CDR2 LQKENI. The length of the CDR3 is 15 residues. J lost 13 bases, V lost 0 bases, and 10 bases had no gene match. CDR3 nucleotide sequence: TGTGCCAGCTCACCACCGGCGTCACCCGGGACTAGCCAGTTCTTC. This encodes CASSPPASPGTSQFF.

V usage is TRBV6-2 or TRBV6-3 and J usage is TRBJ2-1; 9 nucleotides align to TRBD1. The CDR3 runs to 14 residues. V was clipped by 6 bases and J by 9 bases; unmatched bases: 9. In germline, CDR1 is MNHEY, CDR2 SVGEGT. The CDR3 DNA follows: TGTGCCAGCAGCAGCGACAGGGGGTGGGGTGAGCAGTTCTTC. This encodes CASSSDRGWGEQFF.

The rearrangement joins TRBV15 to TRBJ1-1; 12 bases line up with TRBD1. Germline assignment: CDR1 LNHNV and CDR2 YYDKDF (reference sequence). This CDR3 spans 17 amino acids. With 4 bases clipped from V and 1 base from J, the junction kept 7 bases outside the gene matches. The CDR3 sequence: CATSTWDRGHRNTEAFF. CDR3 bases: TGTGCCACCAGCACTTGGGACAGGGGGCATAGGAACACTGAAGCTTTCTTT.

J is TRBJ1-3 and V is TRBV9; tentatively, D is TRBD1 (5 bases). The germline V and J ends were trimmed by 0 bases and 2 bases, with 15 bases remaining between them. Germline V gene lookup returns CDR1 SGDLS and CDR2 YYNGEE. The CDR3 runs to 17 residues. The CDR3 is CASSVEGNRGPGNTIYF. The CDR3 nucleotides read TGTGCCAGCAGCGTAGAGGGGAATAGGGGCCCTGGAAACACCATATATTTT. Supplemented by reference TRBV9 and TRBJ1-3, the full variable domain reads DSGVTQTPKHLITATGQRVTLRCSPRSGDLSVYWYQQSLDQGLQFLIQYYNGEERAKGNILERFSAQQFPDLHSELNLSSLELGDSALYFCASSVEGNRGPGNTIYFGEGSWLTVV.

V and J are TRBV7-9 and TRBJ1-1, with TRBD1 as a possible D gene (6 bases). With 5 bases removed from V and 1 base from J, the gap between germline ends came to 11 bases. This CDR3 comprises 14 residues. Germline CDR1 and CDR2: SEHNR and FQNEAQ (reference sequence). CDR3 sequence reads: CASSDPGQNTEAFF. CDR3 coding DNA: TGTGCCAGCAGCGATCCGGGACAGAACACTGAAGCTTTCTTT.

The chain combines TRBV7-6 with TRBJ1-4, with 9 bases lining up with TRBD1. The CDR3 runs 17 residues. Germline CDR1 SGHVS, CDR2 FNYEAQ. J gave up 0 bases and V 3 bases, and 5 bases lay outside the gene matches. CDR3 amino acids: CASSLMTGGSTNEKLFF. DNA for the CDR3: TGTGCCAGCAGCTTGATGACAGGGGGGTCAACTAATGAAAAACTGTTTTTT.

V gene TRBV5-1 combines with J gene TRBJ1-2; 8 nucleotides line up with TRBD1. Germline lookup yields CDR1 SGHRS and CDR2 YFSETQ. CDR3 size: 14 residues. V was pared by 3 bases and J by 9 bases, with 10 bases of the junction left unmatched. The CDR3, as DNA: TGCGCCAGCAGCTCCGGACAGGGCTACTTAAGCTACACCTTC. Its protein is CASSSGQGYLSYTF.

The chain links TRBV7-9 to TRBJ2-1; weak D call: TRBD2 (7 bases). The CDR3 loop spans 16 amino acids. Germline V gene data show CDR1 as SEHNR and CDR2 as FQNEAQ (reference sequence). The V end lost 5 bases, the J end lost 4 bases, and 18 bases lay between the germline ends. The CDR3 DNA follows: TGTGCCAGCAGCCTATACGAAGGGGGGGCTTACAATGAGCAGTTCTTC. It translates to CASSLYEGGAYNEQFF.

J is TRBJ2-1 and V is TRBV12-5, with TRBD2 matching over 11 bases. With V trimmed by 6 bases and J by 2 bases, 6 bases remained unmatched. Per the germline V gene, CDR1 is LGHNT and CDR2 is FRNRAP. The CDR3 is 16 residues long. The CDR3: CASGRGTSGTYNEQFF. The CDR3 DNA reads as TGTGCTAGTGGGCGCGGGACTAGCGGAACCTACAATGAGCAGTTCTTC.

This chain uses TRBV18 with TRBJ1-1; TRBD1 is a possible D gene (5 bases). The V end was cut by 3 bases, the J end by 0 bases, with 11 bases between. In germline, CDR1 is KGHSH, CDR2 LQKENI. The CDR3 is 15 amino acids. The CDR3 region has the DNA TGTGCCAGCTCACCGGGGGGGTTCGTGAACACTGAAGCTTTCTTT. The encoded protein is CASSPGGFVNTEAFF. Looking up the rest from reference TRBV18 and TRBJ1-1 gives the full variable domain: NAGVMQNPRHLVRRRGQEARLRCSPMKGHSHVYWYRQLPEEGLKFMVYLQKENIIDESGMPKERFSAEFPKEGPSILRIQQVVRGDSAAYFCASSPGGFVNTEAFFGQGTRLTVV.

V is TRBV18 and J is TRBJ2-2, with D perhaps TRBD2 (5 bases). The CDR3 loop spans 15 amino acids. The V gene lost 2 bases and the J gene lost 8 bases, with 15 bases spanning the gap. Germline loops: CDR1 KGHSH, CDR2 LQKENI. The CDR3 coding sequence is TGTGCCAGCTCACCAGGACGGACTCAGGCAGGGGAGCTGTTTTTT. Its translation is CASSPGRTQAGELFF. Full variable domain (rest looked up from reference TRBV18 and TRBJ2-2): NAGVMQNPRHLVRRRGQEARLRCSPMKGHSHVYWYRQLPEEGLKFMVYLQKENIIDESGMPKERFSAEFPKEGPSILRIQQVVRGDSAAYFCASSPGRTQAGELFFGEGSRLTVL.

CDR3 in amino acids: CASSLGQGAWNEQFF. In nucleotides, the CDR3 is TGCGCCAGCAGCCTGGGACAGGGGGCCTGGAATGAGCAGTTCTTC. The chain combines TRBV4-1 with TRBJ2-1, with 12 bases aligning to TRBD1. Germline CDR1 MGHRA, CDR2 YSYEKL. CDR3 length: 15 residues. V dropped 4 bases and J dropped 7; count of bases not matched to a gene: 5.

The chain combines TRBV7-2 with TRBJ1-6; D gene uncertain. The CDR3 is 15 residues long. The V end lost 7 bases, the J end lost 0 bases, and 10 bases lay between the germline ends. Germline V CDR1 and CDR2: SGHTA, FQGNSA. Here the CDR3 reads CASTGDSSYNSPLHF. For the CDR3, the DNA is TGTGCCAGCACCGGGGATAGCTCCTATAATTCACCCCTCCACTTT.

CDR3 in amino acids: CASSNLDNTEAFF. The DNA of the CDR3 is TGTGCCAGTAGTAACCTGGACAATACTGAAGCTTTCTTT. This chain joins TRBV19 and TRBJ1-1, with a possible D match to TRBD1 (5 bases). CDR3 size: 13 residues. Germline CDR1 LNHDA, CDR2 SQIVND (reference sequence). Trimming removed 4 bases at V and 5 bases at J, with 11 bases between.

The J gene is TRBJ2-3, the V gene TRBV4-1; 8 nucleotides match TRBD2. CDR3 length: 15 amino acids. Germline V gene lookup returns CDR1 MGHRA and CDR2 YSYEKL. V dropped 0 bases and J dropped 5; count of bases not matched to a gene: 4. CDR3 in DNA: TGCGCCAGCAGCCAAGAGCGGGAGGTACAAGATACGCAGTATTTT. Its protein product is CASSQEREVQDTQYF.

This clone was counted once. This chain uses TRBV4-1 with TRBJ1-5; no clear D. The germline CDR1 and CDR2 sequences are MGHRA and YSYEKL. V lost 0 bases and J 0 bases, leaving 15 bases between the germline ends. The CDR3 has 18 residues. DNA of the CDR3: TGCGCCAGCAGCCAAGATCCTAGGACTGAGTATAGCAATCAGCCCCAGCATTTT. It codes for CASSQDPRTEYSNQPQHF.

V gene TRBV2 combines with J gene TRBJ2-3; maybe TRBD1 (6 bases). This CDR3 is 15 amino acids long. CDR1 is SNHLY and CDR2 is FYNNEI in the germline V gene. Deletions cut 7 bases from V and 2 bases from J, with 16 bases between. CDR3 sequence reads: CASTRGGAHTDTQYF. CDR3 bases: TGTGCCAGCACCAGGGGTGGGGCACACACAGATACGCAGTATTTT.